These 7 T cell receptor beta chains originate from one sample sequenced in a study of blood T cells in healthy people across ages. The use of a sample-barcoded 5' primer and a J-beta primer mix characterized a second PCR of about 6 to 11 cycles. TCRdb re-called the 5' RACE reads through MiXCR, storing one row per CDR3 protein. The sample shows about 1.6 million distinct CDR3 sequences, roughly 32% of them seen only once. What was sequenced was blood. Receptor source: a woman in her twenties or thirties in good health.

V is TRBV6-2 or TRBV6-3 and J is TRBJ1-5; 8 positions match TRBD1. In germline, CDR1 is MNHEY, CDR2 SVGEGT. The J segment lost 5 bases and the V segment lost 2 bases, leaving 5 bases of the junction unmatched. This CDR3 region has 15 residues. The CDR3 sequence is CASSYGRGLDQPQHF. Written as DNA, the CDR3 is TGTGCCAGCAGTTACGGCAGGGGGCTCGATCAGCCCCAGCATTTT.

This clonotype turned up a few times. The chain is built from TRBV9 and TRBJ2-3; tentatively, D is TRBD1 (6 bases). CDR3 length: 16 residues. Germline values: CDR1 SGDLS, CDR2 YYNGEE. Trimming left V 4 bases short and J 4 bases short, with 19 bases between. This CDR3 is CASSLSDSGEADTQYF. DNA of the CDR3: TGTGCCAGCAGCCTATCGGACAGCGGAGAGGCAGATACGCAGTATTTT.

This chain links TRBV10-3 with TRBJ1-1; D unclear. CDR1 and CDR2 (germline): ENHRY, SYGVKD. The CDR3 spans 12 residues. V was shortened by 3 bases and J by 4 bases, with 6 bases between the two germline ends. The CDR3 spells CAISDAATEAFF. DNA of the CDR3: TGTGCCATCAGTGATGCGGCCACTGAAGCTTTCTTT.

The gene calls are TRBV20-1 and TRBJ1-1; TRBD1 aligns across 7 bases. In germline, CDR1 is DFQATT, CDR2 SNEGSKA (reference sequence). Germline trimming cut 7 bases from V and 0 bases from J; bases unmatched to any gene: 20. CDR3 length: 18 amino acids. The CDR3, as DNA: TGCAGTGTTAGTTTAATTTTCGGACAGGTGATTCTGAACACTGAAGCTTTCTTT. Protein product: CSVSLIFGQVILNTEAFF.

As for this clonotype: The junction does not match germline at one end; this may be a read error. For the CDR3, the DNA is TGCAGTGCAAGAGCTTCGGAGGGCTACTCCTACGAGCAGTACTTC. It codes for CSARASEGYSYEQYF. The rearrangement links TRBV20-1 to TRBJ2-7, with a weak D call TRBD2 (6 bases). CDR3 length: 15 residues. The germline gives CDR1 DFQATT, CDR2 SNEGSKA (reference sequence).

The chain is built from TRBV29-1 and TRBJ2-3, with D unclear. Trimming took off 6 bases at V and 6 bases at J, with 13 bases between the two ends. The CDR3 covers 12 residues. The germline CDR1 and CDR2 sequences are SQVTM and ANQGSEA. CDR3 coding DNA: TGCAGCGTCCACTTGGGGATCGATACGCAGTATTTT. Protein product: CSVHLGIDTQYF.

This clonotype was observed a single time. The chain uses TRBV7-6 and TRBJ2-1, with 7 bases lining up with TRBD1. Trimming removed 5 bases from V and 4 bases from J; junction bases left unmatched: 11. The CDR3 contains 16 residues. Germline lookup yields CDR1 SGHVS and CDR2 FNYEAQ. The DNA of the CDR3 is TGTGCCAGCAGCCCCAGCCGGCCGGGACAGTACAATGAGCAGTTCTTC. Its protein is CASSPSRPGQYNEQFF.